What follows is one TCR beta chain and its context. This record belongs to a study of blood T cells in healthy people across ages. A sample-barcoded 5' primer and a J-beta primer mix were used in a second PCR of roughly 7 to 12 cycles. TCRdb used MiXCR to reprocess the 5' RACE reads, holding one entry per CDR3 protein. The data contain roughly 1,500,000 distinct CDR3 sequences, 42% of them singletons. The V gene lost 3 bases and the J gene lost 5 bases, with 14 bases spanning the gap. The CDR3 spans 14 residues. The chain employs TRBV12-3 or TRBV12-4 and TRBJ2-7; no definite D call. The source material was blood. This clonotype was obtained from a woman aged 18 to 35 in good health. In nucleotides, the CDR3 is TGTGCCAGCAGTTTTACACGGGCGAGGAACGAGCAGTACTTC. This translates into CASSFTRARNEQYF.